A selection of T cell receptor beta chains follows, all from one sample in a study of cytomegalovirus exposure and HLA in healthy donors. Clones were sequenced by immunoSEQ multiplex PCR, and TCRdb holds only the in-frame ones, with some missing. There are under 90,000 clones in the sample, with 15% held by the top ten. The sequenced material came from PBMCs. These receptor sequences come from a man in his forties or fifties in good health and CMV-seropositive. Both conserved end residues are part of each CDR3. The order of the fields is D gene, J gene, CDR3 length, V gene, CDR3 protein, CDR3 DNA. D genes are given only for firm matches.

TRBD1 | TRBJ1-1 | 16 | TRBV4-1 | CASSQGAGGGGTEAFF | TGCGCCAGCAGCCAAGGGGCAGGGGGTGGTGGGACTGAAGCTTTCTTT
TRBD1 | TRBJ1-2 | 13 | TRBV27 | CASSPGTGIGYTF | TGTGCCAGCAGTCCCGGGACAGGGATAGGCTACACCTTC
TRBD2 | TRBJ2-3 | 15 | TRBV11-3 | CASSFRREGADTQYF | TGTGCCAGCAGCTTTCGGCGGGAGGGCGCAGATACGCAGTATTTT
. | TRBJ1-4 | 15 | TRBV7-9 | CASSPEGRGSEKLFF | TGTGCCAGCAGCCCTGAGGGCAGGGGTAGCGAAAAACTGTTTTTT
. | TRBJ1-2 | 15 | TRBV5-5 | CASTVGGVLNYGYTF | TGTGCCAGCACCGTGGGGGGGGTTTTAAACTATGGCTACACCTTC
. | TRBJ1-5 | 15 | TRBV15 | CATSRDQVRGQPQHF | TGTGCCACCAGCAGAGATCAGGTGAGGGGGCAGCCCCAGCATTTT
. | TRBJ2-5 | 13 | TRBV18 | CASCPGLGETQYF | TGTGCCAGCTGTCCTGGACTCGGGGAGACCCAGTACTTC
. | TRBJ1-4 | 16 | TRBV5-1 | CASSLGTVRGGEKLFF | TGCGCCAGCAGCTTGGGTACAGTAAGGGGCGGTGAAAAACTGTTTTTT
. | TRBJ1-2 | 15 | TRBV19 | CASSMRQTPMHGYTF | TGTGCCAGTAGTATGCGACAGACCCCGATGCATGGCTACACCTTC
. | TRBJ2-6 | 15 | TRBV5-6 | CASSFQLSGANVLTF | TGTGCCAGCAGCTTCCAACTCTCTGGGGCCAACGTCCTGACTTTC
TRBD2 | TRBJ2-5 | 13 | TRBV6-5 | CASTGGGRETQYF | TGTGCCAGCACCGGCGGGGGGCGGGAGACCCAGTACTTC
. | TRBJ2-2 | 14 | TRBV19 | CASSPSANTGELFF | TGTGCCAGCTCTCCGAGCGCGAACACCGGGGAGCTGTTTTTT
TRBD1 | TRBJ2-2 | 13 | TRBV6-5 | CASNDRASGELFF | TGTGCCAGCAACGACAGGGCCTCCGGGGAGCTGTTTTTT
. | TRBJ1-1 | 12 | TRBV7-3 | CASSPQGQRAFF | TGTGCCAGCAGCCCACAGGGCCAAAGGGCTTTCTTT
TRBD1 | TRBJ1-1 | 14 | TRBV19 | CASSPRGRVSLAFF | TGTGCCAGTAGCCCCAGGGGGCGCGTGTCTTTAGCTTTCTTT
. | TRBJ2-7 | 14 | TRBV18 | CASSPNELSYEQYF | TGTGCCAGCTCACCGAACGAGTTATCCTACGAGCAGTACTTC
TRBD1 | TRBJ2-3 | 16 | TRBV5-6 | CASSTGQGYRTDTQYF | TGTGCCAGCAGCACAGGACAGGGTTACCGCACAGATACGCAGTATTTT
. | TRBJ1-1 | 13 | TRBV5-4 | CASSLGEHTEAFF | TGTGCCAGCAGCTTGGGGGAGCACACTGAAGCTTTCTTT
. | TRBJ2-1 | 16 | TRBV13 | CASSWRSSGMWNEQFF | TGTGCCAGCAGCTGGCGTAGTAGCGGAATGTGGAATGAGCAGTTCTTC
TRBD1 | TRBJ1-1 | 14 | TRBV28 | CASRSGTGDTEAFF | TGTGCCAGCAGGTCCGGGACAGGTGACACTGAAGCTTTCTTT
TRBD1 | TRBJ2-5 | 15 | TRBV7-9 | CASSSPGQGWETQYF | TGTGCCAGCAGCTCTCCGGGACAGGGATGGGAGACCCAGTACTTC
TRBD2 | TRBJ2-3 | 17 | TRBV7-3 | CASSFGATSGATDTQYF | TGTGCCAGCAGTTTTGGGGCCACTAGCGGGGCCACAGATACGCAGTATTTT
TRBD1 | TRBJ2-2 | 15 | TRBV11-3 | CASSPRGTGAGELFF | TGTGCCAGCAGCCCTAGAGGGACAGGGGCTGGGGAGCTGTTTTTT
. | TRBJ2-1 | 14 | TRBV19 | CASSMMGLDNEQFF | TGTGCCAGTAGTATGATGGGCCTCGACAATGAGCAGTTCTTC
. | TRBJ2-1 | 16 | TRBV5-1 | CASSFSPSADYNEQFF | TGCGCCAGCAGCTTCTCTCCGTCGGCGGATTACAATGAGCAGTTCTTC
TRBD2 | TRBJ2-2 | 15 | TRBV30 | CAWSGGGSGAGELFF | TGTGCCTGGAGTGGGGGGGGGAGCGGCGCCGGGGAGCTGTTTTTT
. | TRBJ2-3 | 15 | TRBV6-1 | CASSEQGLWTDTQYF | TGTGCCAGCAGTGAACAGGGCCTTTGGACAGATACGCAGTATTTT
. | TRBJ1-1 | 16 | TRBV7-2 | CASSLRGGPQNTEAFF | TGTGCCAGCAGCTTACGGGGGGGTCCCCAGAACACTGAAGCTTTCTTT
TRBD1 | TRBJ2-1 | 15 | TRBV19 | CASSIGTVSYNEQFF | TGTGCCAGTAGTATTGGGACAGTCTCCTACAATGAGCAGTTCTTC
. | TRBJ1-6 | 14 | TRBV11-3 | CASSLDQGNSPLHF | TGTGCCAGCAGCTTAGATCAGGGGAATTCACCCCTCCACTTT
. | TRBJ2-3 | 15 | TRBV4-3 | CASSQEGPFTDTQYF | TGCGCCAGCAGCCAGGAGGGACCCTTCACGGATACGCAGTATTTT
. | TRBJ2-1 | 11 | TRBV11-3 | CASSPRDEQFF | TGTGCCAGCAGCCCTCGCGATGAGCAGTTCTTC
TRBD1 | TRBJ1-2 | 15 | TRBV28 | CASSPPGTGGFGYTF | TGTGCCAGCAGTCCCCCGGGGACAGGGGGTTTTGGCTACACCTTC
. | TRBJ2-5 | 19 | TRBV4-2 | CASSQTLGGSEWRRETQYF | TGTGCCAGCAGCCAGACCCTAGGTGGGAGTGAGTGGAGGAGAGAGACCCAGTACTTC
. | TRBJ2-2 | 14 | TRBV9 | CASSANLATGELFF | TGTGCCAGCAGCGCTAATTTAGCCACCGGGGAGCTGTTTTTT
. | TRBJ2-7 | 13 | TRBV7-9 | CASSFGQNYEQYF | TGTGCCAGCAGCTTCGGACAGAACTACGAGCAGTACTTC
. | TRBJ2-1 | 15 | TRBV5-1 | CASSLGLSSYNEQFF | TGCGCCAGCAGCTTGGGACTTTCCTCCTACAATGAGCAGTTCTTC
. | TRBJ1-4 | 14 | TRBV11-2 | CASSAGATNEKLFF | TGTGCCAGCAGCGCGGGTGCAACTAATGAAAAACTGTTTTTT
. | TRBJ2-1 | 12 | TRBV14 | CASSLRQLREFF | TGTGCCAGCAGCCTTCGACAGCTCAGGGAGTTCTTC
. | TRBJ1-1 | 14 | TRBV19 | CASTLGAMYTEAFF | TGTGCCAGCACATTGGGGGCGATGTACACTGAAGCTTTCTTT
TRBD2 | TRBJ2-7 | 15 | TRBV4-1 | CASSQEGRGDDEQYF | TGCGCCAGCAGCCAAGAGGGTCGGGGGGACGACGAGCAGTACTTC
TRBD1 | TRBJ1-5 | 15 | TRBV5-4 | CASSIGTGGNQPQHF | TGTGCCAGCAGCATAGGGACAGGGGGGAATCAGCCCCAGCATTTT
TRBD2 | TRBJ2-2 | 15 | TRBV7-2 | CASSLASGRAGELFF | TGTGCCAGCAGCTTGGCTAGCGGGAGGGCCGGGGAGCTGTTTTTT